This T cell receptor beta chain was identified in a study of blood T cells in healthy people across ages (dated by TCRdb to about 2015). The study in broad terms: In model experiments, template switching captured about one uniquely barcoded TCR beta cDNA molecule for every two T cells. Donors of different ages were randomly distributed across sequencing lanes to avoid experimental bias. Age-related changes in TCR beta repertoire diversity were measured in the study by deep sequencing normalized with unique cDNA molecular identifiers. The donors were split into four age groups: young (average roughly 15 years), middle-aged (39), aged (about 56) and long-lived (about 74). Using the same blood draw, the study looked at two additional independent replicas of 1 million unique cDNA reads for two donors, one aged 18 to 29 and the other aged 80 or older. What the authors observed across the whole study: Observed TCR beta diversity per million T cells fell roughly linearly with age, and a significant reduction was already apparent by age about 43. Because profiling used bulk unsorted PBMCs, naive and antigen-experienced compartments could not be compared conclusively. Estimates of total diversity based on one million sequenced T cells were regarded as lower bounds and as underestimates. The percentage of naive T cells measured by flow cytometry correlated strongly with observed TCR beta diversity. Compared with the aged group, the long-lived group had more naive CD4+ T cells, fewer expanded clones and increased TCR diversity, a pattern suggesting age selection. Because donor CMV infection status was unknown, age-related changes in expanded clonotypes were potentially confounded.

The donors were a few dozen Caucasian individuals from Russia, aged roughly 6 to 100 years, who were systemically healthy. Each donor gave 9.5 to 10 milliliters of peripheral blood, drawn into EDTA-treated Vacutainer tubes. Ficoll-Paque density-gradient centrifugation was used to isolate PBMCs, with at least 6.5 million obtained per sample. Total RNA, at least 5 micrograms per sample, was extracted from PBMCs with Trizol reagent. For every donor, flow cytometry on a PBMC aliquot measured the percentage of naive CD45RAhigh/CD27high T cells. From cysteine to phenylalanine, the CDR3 is 13 amino acids long. The DNA shown is the 39-base CDR3, in frame from base 1. Regarding this clonotype: Its binding antigen is unknown. A much larger clone lies a single base off, so this may be a read error.

Libraries were prepared through 5' RACE. TCRdb records Illumina HiSeq 2500 as the sequencer. A second roughly 6 to 11 cycle PCR used a sample-barcoded 5' primer and a J-beta primer mix. A template-switch 5' adaptor carrying 12 random nucleotides introduced a unique molecular identifier onto each TCR beta cDNA molecule. At least 2.5 million CDR3-containing paired-end reads were obtained from each sample. First-strand cDNA was synthesized from all RNA with the Mint cDNA synthesis kit, primed by a TRBC-specific oligonucleotide. After uracil-DNA glycosylase treatment, a first 18-cycle PCR used universal primers M1SS and BC2_uni_R on all cDNA. Per the authors' processing: Normalization of each sample was performed by random selection of 1 million high-quality reads, each carrying a distinct molecular identifier. Reads with shared molecular identifiers were discarded instead of being binned into consensus sequences. MiTCR, set to a Q25 quality threshold and the strictest error-elimination algorithm, was used for CDR3 identification, clonotype clustering and error correction. Lower-bound total TCR beta diversity was estimated with a nonparametric unseen species model using Euler transformation. TCRdb itself trimmed the public reads at Q25 with fastp, ran MiXCR and retained productive beta chains. Every distinct CDR3 protein forms one entry, paired with its most common genes and DNA. For this entry, the V and J calls and clone size follow TCRdb and not the study's own pipeline. The sample data list hundreds of thousands of distinct CDR3 sequences, and about 30% of these were observed just once. 15% of the sample is held by the ten biggest clonotypes.

The receptor was isolated from a woman aged 80 or over in good health. Donor details come from another sample of the same person, matched by shared clones. Recombination connected TRBV12-3 or TRBV12-4 to TRBJ2-1; the D gene is perhaps TRBD1, from 5 matching bases. Sequenced sample: blood. The encoded CDR3 is CASSSDSSHERFF. At the DNA level, the sequence is TGTGCCAGCAGCTCTGACAGTTCCCATGAGCGGTTCTTC.